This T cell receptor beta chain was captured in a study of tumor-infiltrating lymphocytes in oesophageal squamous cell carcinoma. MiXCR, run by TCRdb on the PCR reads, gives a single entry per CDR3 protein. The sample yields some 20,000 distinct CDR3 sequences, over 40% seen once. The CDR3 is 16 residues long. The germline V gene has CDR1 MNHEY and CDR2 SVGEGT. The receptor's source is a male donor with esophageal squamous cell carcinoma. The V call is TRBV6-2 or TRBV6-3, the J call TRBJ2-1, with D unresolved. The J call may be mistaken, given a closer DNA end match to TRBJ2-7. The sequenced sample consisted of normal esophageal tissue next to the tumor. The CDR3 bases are TGTGCCAGCAGTGAACTTATGGGCGCACTCTACAATGAGCAGTACTTC. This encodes CASSELMGALYNEQYF.